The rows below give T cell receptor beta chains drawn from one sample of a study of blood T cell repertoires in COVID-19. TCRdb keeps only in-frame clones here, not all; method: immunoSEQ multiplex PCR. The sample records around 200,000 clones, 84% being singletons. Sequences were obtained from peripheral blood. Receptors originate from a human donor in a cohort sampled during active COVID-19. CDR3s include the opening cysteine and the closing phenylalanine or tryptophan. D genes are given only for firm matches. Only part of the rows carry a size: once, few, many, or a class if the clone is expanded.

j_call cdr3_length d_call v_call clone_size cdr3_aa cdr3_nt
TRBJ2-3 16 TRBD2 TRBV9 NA CASSVGLAGGTDTQYF TGTGCCAGCAGCGTAGGACTAGCGGGGGGCACAGATACGCAGTATTTT
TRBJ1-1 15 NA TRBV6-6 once CASSYSLGGQPEAFF TGTGCCAGCAGTTACAGTTTGGGGGGGCAACCTGAAGCTTTCTTT
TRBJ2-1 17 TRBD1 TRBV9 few CASSVARGTSSYNEQFF TGTGCCAGCAGCGTAGCCAGGGGGACGTCATCCTACAATGAGCAGTTCTTC
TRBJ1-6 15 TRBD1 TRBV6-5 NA CASILPGQRNSPLHF TGTGCCAGCATCCTTCCGGGACAGAGAAATTCACCCCTCCACTTT
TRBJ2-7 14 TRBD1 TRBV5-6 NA CASSLGQGVYEQYF TGTGCCAGCAGCTTGGGACAGGGGGTCTACGAGCAGTACTTC
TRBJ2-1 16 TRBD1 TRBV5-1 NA CASSLFPGQANNEQFF TGCGCCAGCAGCTTGTTCCCGGGACAGGCTAATAATGAGCAGTTCTTC
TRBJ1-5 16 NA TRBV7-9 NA CASSLEAGSGNQPQHF TGTGCCAGCAGCTTAGAGGCGGGTTCGGGCAATCAGCCCCAGCATTTT
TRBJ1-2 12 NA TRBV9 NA CASSGAGHGYTF TGTGCCAGCAGCGGAGCGGGGCATGGCTACACCTTC
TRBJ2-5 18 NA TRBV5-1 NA CASSYTGISLSGQETQYF TGCGCCAGCAGCTACACGGGAATCTCCCTTTCGGGTCAAGAGACCCAGTACTTC
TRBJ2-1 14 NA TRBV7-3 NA CASSVGSQFNEQFF TGTGCCAGCAGCGTAGGGAGTCAGTTCAATGAGCAGTTCTTC
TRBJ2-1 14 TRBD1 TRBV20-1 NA CSASRSGGYNEQFF TGCAGTGCTAGTCGGTCAGGGGGATACAATGAGCAGTTCTTC
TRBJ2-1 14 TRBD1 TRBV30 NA CAWSVGQGVNEQFF TGTGCCTGGAGTGTGGGACAGGGGGTCAATGAGCAGTTCTTC
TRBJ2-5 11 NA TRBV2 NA CASSTVETQYF TGTGCCAGCAGTACGGTGGAGACCCAGTACTTC
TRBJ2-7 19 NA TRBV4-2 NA CASSQETFTSAGNSYEQYF TGTGCCAGCAGCCAAGAGACCTTCACTTCGGCAGGGAACTCCTACGAGCAGTACTTC
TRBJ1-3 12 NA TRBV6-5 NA CASRGAGNTIYF TGTGCCAGCAGAGGAGCTGGAAACACCATATATTTT
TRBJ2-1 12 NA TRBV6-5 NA CASSYRGNEQFF TGTGCCAGCAGTTACAGGGGCAATGAGCAGTTCTTC
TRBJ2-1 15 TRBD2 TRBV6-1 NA CASSEGFGGVYEQFF TGTGCCAGCAGTGAAGGGTTTGGGGGGGTCTATGAGCAGTTCTTC
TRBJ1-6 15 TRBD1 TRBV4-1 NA CASSQAGTGFSPLHF TGCGCCAGCAGCCAGGCCGGGACAGGGTTCTCACCCCTCCACTTT
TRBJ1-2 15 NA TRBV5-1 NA CASSLAGQNFYGYTF TGCGCCAGCAGCTTGGCAGGACAGAATTTCTATGGCTACACCTTC
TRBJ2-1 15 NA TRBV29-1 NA CSVGGTPNSGDEQFF TGCAGCGTGGGGGGGACACCCAACTCGGGGGATGAGCAGTTCTTC